This T cell receptor (beta chain) is from a study of T cells in Graves' hyperthyroidism and ophthalmopathy (dated by TCRdb to the late 2010s). For the wider study: Peripheral blood was sampled at the time of initial diagnosis, prior to any treatment. Following sampling, methimazole starting at 30 mg daily was given to hyperthyroidism patients, and high-dose intravenous methylprednisolone was given to ophthalmopathy patients. The approximately 98 discovery patients were randomly divided into training and test sets at a 7:3 ratio. To identify TCR V-J signatures that set the groups apart, the researchers used a discovery cohort of roughly 100 patients, made up of about 44 with Graves' ophthalmopathy and 57 with stable Graves' hyperthyroidism. An independent validation cohort of about 19 hyperthyroidism patients and roughly 16 patients who later progressed to ophthalmopathy tested prospective prediction of ophthalmopathy. The paper describes TCR Vbeta CDR3 sequencing of 135 peripheral blood samples, made up of about 41 ophthalmopathy patients, around 78 hyperthyroidism patients and about 17 progressor patients. Thyroid tissue and blood T-cell repertoires from six or seven Graves' hyperthyroidism patients were also compared in the study. Here is what the overall study found, with its caveats: In cross-validation, a model built on a 13 V-J signature told ophthalmopathy apart from stable hyperthyroidism with about 90% sensitivity and roughly 81% specificity, and in testing the same model reached 80%/75%. Sample size was not statistically predetermined, and blinding of investigators to group allocation was not performed. In validation, the model predicted progression to ophthalmopathy with around 71% sensitivity and 72% to 85% specificity, a median of approximately 6.7 months before onset. Most expanded thyroid clonotypes (frequency above 0.001) were also detected in blood, suggesting blood repertoires may reflect thyroid immune responses.

This clonotype has ten or more counts. The antigen this receptor binds is unknown. The sample holds no much larger clone one base away, and base qualities are not on file. The CDR3 has 15 amino acids, counting the end cysteine and phenylalanine. Of the read, only the CDR3 DNA is kept; its 45 bases are in frame from base 1. Unmatched junction bases come to 2, with V trimmed by 1 base and J by 9 bases. CDR1 and CDR2 were assigned from the germline V gene as SGDLS and YYNGEE. The TCR beta CDR3 regions were amplified from RNA transcripts. A first-round RT-PCR of the TCR CDR3 used the HTBI primer set with the Qiagen OneStep RT-PCR kit. Libraries were constructed in a second round of multiplex PCR, after which size selection and purification were carried out. Sequencing of the libraries was done on an Illumina HiSeq2000 using paired-end 100 bp reads. Per the original workflow: SOAPnuke was used to process the raw data, with reads discarded if the reads contained adapters or uncalled bases, had a mean Phred below 15, or lacked an exact constant-primer or identifier match. COPE v1.2.5 was used to merge the high-quality paired reads, and each unique nucleotide sequence was defined as a clonotype. Clonotypes were aligned to IMGT TRBV, TRBD and TRBJ reference segments using MiTCR v1.1. The analysis included only V-J combinations with a frequency above 0.0001, which together covered 99% to 99.2% of the repertoires. The TCS score was defined as the ratio of F50 (clonal expansion) to E x V (chaos), calculated using BLOSUM62-based TCRdist between CDR3 peptides within each V-J. Welch's t-statistics and random forest reduced 500 to 650 V-J features to roughly 13, which were used in a naive Bayes classifier (R e1071). TCRdb reprocessed the public reads (quality trimming at Q25 with fastp, clone calling with MiXCR) and kept in-frame beta chains. Each entry is one CDR3 protein sequence, shown with its most common DNA and genes. The V and J calls and clone size come from TCRdb's table, not from the authors' own analysis. This sample comprises 200,000 or so distinct CDR3 sequences, about 15% of them detected only once. The ten most abundant clones make up about 50% of the sample.

A patient counted as having stable Graves' hyperthyroidism if no progression to ophthalmopathy occurred over 18 months of follow-up. The hyperthyroidism patients were between 18 and 65 years old and newly diagnosed, with a disease duration of less than 2 months. Patients with uncontrolled infections, other autoimmune diseases, pregnancy or lactation were excluded. Clinical symptoms, serum thyroxine and TRAb, thyroid ultrasound, and orbital computed tomography formed the basis for the diagnoses. Ficoll-Paque density gradient centrifugation was used to isolate PBMCs from 8 to 10 ml of fresh peripheral blood. Trizol reagent was used to extract total RNA, and RNA quality was then checked on an Agilent 2100 Bioanalyzer.

Sequencing was done on a sample of blood. This chain is built from TRBV9 and TRBJ2-1; 15 nucleotides in the junction match TRBD2. The receptor was derived from a woman aged 45-65 years with Graves' hyperthyroidism. The encoded CDR3 is CASSVMGLAGGEQFF. The DNA sequence is TGTGCCAGCAGCGTAATGGGACTAGCGGGAGGTGAGCAGTTCTTC. Reference TRBV9 and TRBJ2-1 proteins supply the regions before and after the CDR3; the full variable domain is: DSGVTQTPKHLITATGQRVTLRCSPRSGDLSVYWYQQSLDQGLQFLIQYYNGEERAKGNILERFSAQQFPDLHSELNLSSLELGDSALYFCASSVMGLAGGEQFFGPGTRLTVL.